Sequencing of this T cell receptor beta chain was carried out in a study of cytomegalovirus exposure and HLA in healthy donors. Vbeta (60) and Jbeta (13) primers were used in the PCR. Sequencing was performed with immunoSEQ multiplex PCR; in TCRdb, only in-frame clones are kept and a portion is missing. The sample consists of 90,000 to 110,000 clones, under 85% of them appearing once. Study conclusions and caveats: Upon later analysis, HLA-associated TCR beta chains proved more clonally expanded than other, equally common chains. Listed as cytomegalovirus-associated were 164 TCR beta chains. Approximately 17,000 TCR beta sequences were associated with HLA alleles at 0.05 false discovery rate in a later analysis.

Notes on this clone: What it binds is not known.

Germline CDR1 is SGHDT and CDR2 is YYEEEE. V dropped 2 bases and J dropped 0 bases, with 9 bases sitting between them. The CDR3 loop spans 15 amino acids. The sequenced material came from PBMCs. The V and J genes are TRBV5-6 and TRBJ1-3; D ambiguous. This receptor was obtained from a woman between 40 and 55 years old in good health and CMV-seropositive. Here the CDR3 reads CASSLISSSGNTIYF. The CDR3 DNA sequence: TGTGCCAGCAGCTTAATTTCCTCCTCTGGAAACACCATATATTTT.